The present TCR beta chain was sequenced within a study of shared clonotypes between healthy human individuals. Naive-designated CD8 cells lacked CD45RO, were positively enriched for CCR7, and omitted terminally differentiated effector memory CD45RA+ cells. Profiled with immunoSEQ multiplex PCR; TCRdb holds only in-frame clones, not every one. The table shows some 2.1 million clones, with over 85% occurring only once. This CDR3 comprises 12 residues. V gave up 10 bases and J gave up 4 bases, with 13 bases separating them. Germline CDR1 and CDR2: MNHEY and SVGAGI. This sequence originates from a man aged 18-30 years in good health. Some clones in this sample may be carry-over from other donors' samples. The material sequenced was naive CD8+ T cells from PBMCs. The V gene is TRBV6-5, the J gene TRBJ1-2; no clear D gene. CDR3 protein: CATLFGVYGYTF. The CDR3 nucleotides are TGTGCCACACTTTTCGGGGTCTATGGCTACACCTTC.